These 26 T cell receptor beta chains were all obtained from the same sample, sequenced in a study of blood T cell repertoires in COVID-19. The method was immunoSEQ multiplex PCR; TCRdb's version includes in-frame clones alone and lacks a portion of them. The table lists 250,000 or so clones, 84% of them singletons. Specimen: peripheral blood. The receptors come from a woman between 40 and 50 years old who had recovered from COVID-19.

This chain links TRBV5-4 with TRBJ2-3; 11 bases map to TRBD2. This CDR3 contains 15 residues. The J segment lost 7 bases and the V segment lost 6 bases, leaving 10 bases of the junction unmatched. CDR1 is SGHNT, CDR2 YYREEE, per germline (reference sequence). For the CDR3, the DNA is TGTGCCAGCAAACCTAGCGGGGGGCCCGTGAATACGCAGTATTTT. Translation: CASKPSGGPVNTQYF.

This clone was seen repeatedly, ten times or more. This chain links TRBV3-1 (or the pseudogene TRBV3-2) with TRBJ1-1; TRBD1 matches at 8 bases. The junction had 10 bases not matched to a gene; V was cut back by 3 bases and J by 4 bases. Germline V lookup: CDR1 LGHDT, CDR2 YNNKEL (reference sequence). This CDR3 contains 16 residues. The CDR3 here is CASSHPNRGSGTEAFF. DNA of the CDR3: TGTGCCAGCAGCCACCCTAACAGGGGGTCTGGCACTGAAGCTTTCTTT.

V gene TRBV6-6 combines with J gene TRBJ2-3; TRBD1 aligns across 7 bases. Germline lookup yields CDR1 MNHNY and CDR2 SVGAGI (reference sequence). CDR3 length: 14 amino acids. With 5 bases clipped from V and 2 bases from J, the junction kept 4 bases outside the gene matches. The CDR3 DNA sequence: TGTGCCAGCAGTAGGGACAGCCCCACAGATACGCAGTATTTT. Encoded protein: CASSRDSPTDTQYF.

The sample holds one count of this clone. This chain connects TRBV7-9 to TRBJ2-3; perhaps TRBD2 as D (5 bases). The CDR3 consists of 17 residues. V was pared by 4 bases and J by 2 bases, with 19 bases between. Looked up from germline, CDR1 is SEHNR and CDR2 is FQNEAQ (reference sequence). The CDR3 DNA reads TGTGCCAGCAGCTCGCCCCTGGACTCCCAACTCACAGATACGCAGTATTTT. Translated, it gives CASSSPLDSQLTDTQYF.

In the case of this clone: This sample also contains other DNA sequences that code for the same CDR3. The rearrangement links TRBV5-4 to TRBJ1-6; D ambiguous. The length of the CDR3 is 13 residues. V lost 2 bases, J lost 4 bases, and 4 bases lay in between. Germline V gene data show CDR1 as SGHNT and CDR2 as YYREEE (reference sequence). This CDR3 is CASSFQYNSPLHF. Here the CDR3 DNA reads TGTGCCAGCAGCTTCCAGTATAATTCACCCCTCCACTTT.

The sample holds one count of this clone. In nucleotides, the CDR3 is TGTGCCAGCAGTGACCCGAGGCTAGCGGGGGGGTACGAGCAGTACTTC. This codes for CASSDPRLAGGYEQYF. The rearrangement uses TRBV6-1 and TRBJ2-7; the match to TRBD2 covers 12 bases. This CDR3 has 16 amino acids. J gave up 4 bases and V 3 bases, and 7 bases lay outside the gene matches. Germline lookup yields CDR1 MNHNS and CDR2 SASEGT.

The chain has TRBV23-1 and TRBJ1-2, with a tentative D call TRBD1 (6 bases). TRBV23-1 is flagged as an ORF with uncertain function. This CDR3 is 16 amino acids long. The germline V and J ends were trimmed by 0 bases and 5 bases, with 16 bases remaining between them. The CDR3 nucleotides read TGCGCCAGCAGTCAATCGGGTTCAGGGGCACCGTATGGCTACACCTTC. This sequence encodes CASSQSGSGAPYGYTF.

This sequence joins TRBV5-1 and TRBJ2-1; D may be TRBD2 (5 bases). CDR1 SGHRS and CDR2 YFSETQ come from the germline V gene. V lost 1 base, J lost 10 bases, and 15 bases lay in between. The CDR3 loop spans 14 amino acids. This chain's CDR3 is CASSLSTGEGEQFF. DNA for the CDR3: TGCGCCAGCAGCTTGTCTACCGGGGAAGGGGAGCAGTTCTTC.

CDR3 sequence: CASSRQGDTEAFF. The CDR3, as DNA: TGTGCCAGCAGCAGACAGGGGGACACTGAAGCTTTCTTT. This sequence joins TRBV3-1 (or the pseudogene TRBV3-2) and TRBJ1-1, with 9 bases that match TRBD1. Trimming removed 5 bases from V and 3 bases from J; junction bases left unmatched: 1. CDR3 size: 13 residues. The germline gives CDR1 LGHDT, CDR2 YNNKEL (reference sequence).

The chain couples TRBV28 to TRBJ2-2; D possibly corresponds to TRBD1 (6 bases). CDR1 is MDHEN, CDR2 SYDVKM, per germline. Deletions cut 5 bases from V and 6 bases from J, with 10 bases between. CDR3 size: 13 residues. In DNA, the CDR3 is TGTGCCAGCAGTACTAGGGGGTCCGGGGAGCTGTTTTTT. This translates into CASSTRGSGELFF.

The chain links TRBV21-1 to TRBJ1-5; the DNA was not compared with TRBD1, the D call given in the table. TRBV21-1 is reported as a pseudogene. The CDR3 covers 16 residues. The CDR3 DNA is TGTGCCAGCAGCAGGCAAACAGGGTTCGGAAATCAGCCCCAGCATTTT. This sequence encodes CASSRQTGFGNQPQHF.

The chain carries TRBV28 and TRBJ2-7; 8 nucleotides agree with TRBD1. The germline V gene has CDR1 MDHEN and CDR2 SYDVKM. This CDR3 contains 15 residues. V was clipped by 5 bases and J by 2 bases; unmatched bases: 8. In DNA, the CDR3 is TGTGCCAGCAGTACCGGACAGGGAAAGGCCTACGAGCAGTACTTC. This gives the protein CASSTGQGKAYEQYF.

DNA of the CDR3: TGCGCCAGCAGCTTGGGTCGGGTAGGAGAAAAACTGTTTTTT. Amino acid sequence: CASSLGRVGEKLFF. This chain connects TRBV5-1 to TRBJ1-4; D is unresolved. The CDR3 runs 14 residues. CDR1 SGHRS and CDR2 YFSETQ come from the germline V gene. The V end lost 0 bases, the J end lost 8 bases, and 11 bases lay between the germline ends.

In nucleotides, the CDR3 is TGTGCCAGCAGCCGCCTACTAGCGGGGGGCACAGATACGCAGTATTTT. As protein: CASSRLLAGGTDTQYF. This chain links TRBV2 with TRBJ2-3; TRBD2 matches at 11 bases. Germline trimming cut 6 bases from V and 1 base from J; bases unmatched to any gene: 6. This CDR3 region has 16 residues. Germline V gene data show CDR1 as SNHLY and CDR2 as FYNNEI. The complete variable domain, with remaining parts taken from reference TRBV2 and TRBJ2-3, reads EPEVTQTPSHQVTQMGQEVILRCVPISNHLYFYWYRQILGQKVEFLVSFYNNEISEKSEIFDDQFSVERPDGSNFTLKIRSTKLEDSAMYFCASSRLLAGGTDTQYFGPGTRLTVL.

This rearrangement joins TRBV2 to TRBJ2-5, with a weak D call TRBD2 (6 bases). The V end lost 5 bases, the J end lost 1 base, and 20 bases lay between the germline ends. Germline V CDR1 and CDR2: SNHLY, FYNNEI. The CDR3 sequence is 17 residues long. Here the CDR3 reads CASSTALRGVRQETQYF. The CDR3 bases are TGTGCCAGCAGTACGGCGCTCCGCGGGGTACGCCAAGAGACCCAGTACTTC.

The DNA for the CDR3 is TGTGCCAGCAGTCCGAAAGGGGAAGAGACCCAGTACTTC. Residues: CASSPKGEETQYF. The chain has TRBV6-5 and TRBJ2-5; D might be TRBD1 (5 bases). V was trimmed by 5 bases and J by 3 bases, leaving 10 bases between them. Germline V CDR1 and CDR2: MNHEY, SVGAGI. CDR3 size: 13 residues.

This chain connects TRBV2 to TRBJ1-1; 10 bases align to TRBD1. The V gene's germline CDR1 is SNHLY and CDR2 FYNNEI. V gave up 8 bases and J gave up 5 bases; unmatched junction bases: 5. The CDR3 length is 13 residues. The CDR3 DNA reads TGTGCCAGCGGTCGACAGGGGGCAACTGAAGCTTTCTTT. The encoded protein is CASGRQGATEAFF.

V gene TRBV5-1 combines with J gene TRBJ1-6, with a tentative D call TRBD1 (5 bases). Germline values: CDR1 SGHRS, CDR2 YFSETQ. The CDR3 totals 13 residues. Trimming cost V 2 bases and J 12 bases, with 12 bases left between them. The CDR3 DNA reads as TGCGCCAGCAGCTTCGACAGTACGCGACCCCTCCACTTT. Protein: CASSFDSTRPLHF.

The chain links TRBV5-1 to TRBJ2-2; TRBD1 matches 12 bases. Unmatched junction bases numbered 6, after V lost 5 bases and J lost 4 bases. Germline V gene lookup returns CDR1 SGHRS and CDR2 YFSETQ. The CDR3 has 16 residues. CDR3 residues: CASSEGTGGFTGELFF. The CDR3 DNA is TGCGCCAGCAGTGAGGGGACAGGGGGCTTCACCGGGGAGCTGTTTTTT.

The chain uses TRBV29-1 and TRBJ2-1, with 7 bases lining up with TRBD1. Germline CDR1 and CDR2: SQVTM and ANQGSEA. The length of the CDR3 is 13 residues. Trimming cost V 4 bases and J 4 bases; bases outside gene matches: 4. The DNA for the CDR3 is TGCAGCGTTGTAGGGGGCGCTTACAATGAGCAGTTCTTC. Residues: CSVVGGAYNEQFF.

CDR3: CSASKLGGNTIYF. The CDR3 region has the DNA TGCAGTGCTAGTAAACTCGGGGGAAACACCATATATTTT. The gene calls are TRBV20-1 and TRBJ1-3; D not resolved. V was clipped by 3 bases and J by 4 bases, with 10 bases between them. The V gene's germline CDR1 is DFQATT and CDR2 SNEGSKA (reference sequence). This CDR3 region has 13 residues.

The rearrangement joins TRBV25-1 to TRBJ2-3, with D possibly being TRBD1 (7 bases). V was trimmed by 2 bases and J by 4 bases, leaving 19 bases between them. Germline V lookup: CDR1 MGHDK, CDR2 SYGVNS. The CDR3 loop spans 17 amino acids. As DNA, the CDR3 is TGTGCCAGCAGTGAAATAAGACAGGGCGGCGGGGCAGATACGCAGTATTTT. It encodes CASSEIRQGGGADTQYF.

V is TRBV3-1 (or the pseudogene TRBV3-2) and J is TRBJ1-4; D remains unclear. Germline values: CDR1 LGHDT, CDR2 YNNKEL (reference sequence). The V end lost 0 bases, the J end lost 5 bases, and 7 bases lay between the germline ends. The CDR3 length is 14 residues. CDR3 sequence: CASSQDTVNEKLFF. The CDR3 region has the DNA TGTGCCAGCAGCCAAGATACGGTAAATGAAAAACTGTTTTTT.

As DNA, the CDR3 is TGTGCCAGTACACCGACAGGTTTCACTGAAGCTTTCTTT. Its translation: CASTPTGFTEAFF. The chain links TRBV19 to TRBJ1-1; possible D gene TRBD1, 6 bases. V gave up 7 bases and J gave up 4 bases, with 13 bases separating them. The CDR3 totals 13 residues. The germline CDR1 and CDR2 sequences are LNHDA and SQIVND (reference sequence).

V and J are TRBV11-3 and TRBJ2-1, with a tentative D call TRBD2 (6 bases). The CDR3 contains 13 residues. Germline V gene sequence: CDR1 SGHNT, CDR2 YENEEA. V was clipped by 5 bases and J by 9 bases, with 14 bases between them. The CDR3 bases are TGTGCCAGCAGCCCCGGGAGTCTCACTGAGCAGTTCTTC. Translated: CASSPGSLTEQFF.

The chain combines TRBV6-5 with TRBJ1-4; 11 positions match TRBD1. The trim removed 6 bases at V and 8 bases at J, leaving 8 bases unmatched. The germline gives CDR1 MNHEY, CDR2 SVGAGI. This CDR3 spans 15 amino acids. CDR3 bases: TGTGCCAGCAGCAACACCGGGACAGGGGGGGAAAAACTGTTTTTT. This sequence encodes CASSNTGTGGEKLFF.